This T cell receptor (beta chain) was sequenced for a study of cytomegalovirus exposure and HLA in healthy donors (dated by TCRdb to about 2017). For the wider study: According to an earlier analysis of several hundred of the donors, 150 million to 200 million T cells yielded 120 million or so unique TCR beta sequences and about 300 Gb of sequence data. A later analysis re-analyzed previously published TCR beta repertoires from 550 to 700 donors and added high-resolution HLA genotyping to study TCR occurrence patterns. The number of donors typed differed by locus, with about 629-630 for A, B, C, DRB1 and DQB1, 522 for DQA1, 600 to 610 for DPA1, and some 450 for DPB1. About five DR-DQ haplotypes were handled as single units for association and clustering because linkage in the cohort was strong. Rather than drawing on any new phenotypic data, the later analysis identified candidate immune exposures from TCR beta sequences and the way those sequences occurred across donors. An early release covering about 600 HLA-typed donors comprised 250 to 350 gigabases of sequencing data and 85 million to 100 million unique TCR sequences. To decide whether each TCR beta V gene segment behaved as functional or pseudogenic, an earlier analysis of several hundred of the donors relied on high-throughput TCR beta sequencing. In a later genetic analysis, genome-wide SNP genotypes for about three fifths of the roughly 670 donors were used, and that subset was treated as a discovery cohort. All discovery cohort repertoires had been generated on a single sequencing platform. HLA typing included class I and class II loci at four-digit resolution. To predict cytomegalovirus infection status, the study combined high-throughput TCR immunosequencing, statistical association of individual TCRs with disease status, and machine learning. The study used immunosequencing to profile the T cell repertoires of under 700 subjects and linked those repertoires to cytomegalovirus serostatus. Among 398 genotyped donors of the cohort, an average of roughly 230,000 unique TCR beta nucleotide sequences was sequenced per donor, of which 15% to 20% were non-productive. The study aimed to test whether cataloging public T cell receptors could reveal signatures of past pathogen exposure. Among the roughly 390 genotyped donors, approximately 76% belonged to the genetic ancestry cluster associated with self-reported Caucasian donors. Along with the approximately 620-subject first cohort, a separate validation cohort of 120 different subjects was used. Donor age, sex, ethnicity and CMV serostatus were compiled alongside the repertoire data.

About this clone itself: What this receptor recognizes is not known.

The CDR3 sequence holds 16 residues, the cysteine and phenylalanine included. The CDR3 DNA has 48 bases and is translated from base 1. As encoded in the germline V gene, CDR1 is SGHNT while CDR2 is YENEEA. V sheds 5 bases and J sheds 4 bases, leaving 20 bases between their ends. The library relied on the immunoSEQ multiplex PCR assay. The multiplex PCR relied on a mix of 60 forward primers for TCR Vbeta segments and 13 reverse primers for TCR Jbeta segments. The CDR3 region of rearranged TCR beta genes was amplified from genomic DNA with a multiplex PCR assay. The amplified TCR beta libraries were sequenced on the Illumina HiSeq System as 87-base-pair reads. Concerning the study's data processing: A later analysis counted about 80 million unique TCR beta chains across the 690 or so repertoires, and some 11 million of these chains were shared by at least two donors. To remove PCR and sequencing errors, raw reads were error-corrected and collapsed into unique sequences using a nearest-neighbor algorithm that merged closely related sequences. To assign V, D and J gene segments, CDR3 sequences were aligned to IMGT reference sequences. For a sequence to be retained, at least a six-nucleotide match to both a V gene segment and a J gene segment was required. Rearrangements were classified as productive when the CDR3 lacked stop codons and remained in frame with V and J, and all other rearrangements were classified as non-productive. CDR3 was defined by IMGT convention, running from the second conserved V-encoded cysteine to the conserved J-encoded phenylalanine. Sequences without an unambiguous match to a single V gene segment were excluded from the earlier analysis of several hundred of the donors. In an earlier analysis of several hundred of the donors, V segments were called functional above 56.7% productive rearrangements and were called segregating when the between-donor standard deviation exceeded 5%. To diagnose cytomegalovirus status from the catalog of TCR beta chain sequences, a statistical classification framework was built. In a later analysis, V and J genes were assigned by comparing TCR nucleotide sequences against IMGT/GENE-DB human TR gene sequences. Using the TCRdist pipeline, a later analysis assigned CDR3 sequences along with most-parsimonious VDJ recombination scenarios. In a later analysis, each TCR beta chain was defined by its CDR3 amino acid sequence together with its V-gene family, and reads lacking a unique V-gene family were excluded. A later analysis removed roughly 590 highly shared, low-generation-probability nucleotide sequences to deal with suspected cross-contamination and a sequencing artifact. In a later analysis, a clonal expansion index was calculated for each public chain from normalized within-repertoire ranks of inferred template counts. In a later analysis, generation probabilities were computed using a VDJ recombination model fitted to out-of-frame rearrangements, and the results were checked against IGoR. A later analysis scored TCR-TCR, TCR-HLA and TCR-CMV co-occurrence with hypergeometric tests, applying a repertoire-size bias correction to TCR pairs. In a later analysis, false discovery rates were estimated by permuting HLA or CMV assignments 20 times. A later analysis grouped co-occurring TCRs with DBSCAN, adding TCRdist sequence similarity when clustering within HLA-allele-positive subsets. For co-occurrence clustering, repertoires with fewer than 30,000 or more than 120,000 public chains were excluded, along with roughly 5 repertoires with anomalous nucleotide sharing. In TCRdb, the immuneACCESS table is reduced to in-frame sequences with V and J assigned. These tables do not hold every clone; where another copy was compared, an unresolved V gene accounts for under half, and the others remain unexplained. The V and J calls and clone size are taken from that table; D and trimming were inferred from the DNA. The sample's table covers about 200,000 clones. The ten largest clones add up to roughly 0.74% of the sample.

Findings and caveats that apply to the study as a whole: Immune exposure information for the cohort was limited to CMV serostatus. The classifier was reported to diagnose cytomegalovirus status with high specificity and sensitivity in both the original cohort and the validation cohort. Only TCR beta chains were sequenced in this cohort, and the absence of alpha or paired-chain data limited detectable features. A cluster of highly shared sequence variants was judged likely to be a technical artifact of the sequencing pipeline. Because counts were too low, fewer than 20 rarely observed V segments, including chromosome 9 orphons, were excluded from the earlier analysis of 587 of the donors. The authors suggested that the approach could potentially be generalized to other disease states and immunological phenotypes. Compared with equally common non-associated chains, HLA-associated TCR beta chains in a later analysis were more clonally expanded and had lower generation probabilities. Presence/absence analyses assumed roughly uniform sequencing depth across donors, an assumption that may not hold. In an earlier analysis of roughly 560 of the donors, most TCR beta V segments were observed in productive rearrangements about 90% or about 30% of the time, broadly matching IMGT annotations. When HLA alleles, especially DR and DQ, strongly co-occurred, TCR associations were difficult to assign to individual alleles. Because HLA typing was unavailable for some donors at each locus, only the typed subset was used in association tests. Compared with the 666-donor mean, donors in an Asian-associated ancestry cluster had fewer N-insertions in productive TCRs, according to a later genetic analysis. In vitro tests confirmed that three of the cytomegalovirus-associated TCR beta chains recognize cytomegalovirus antigens. In the study, 164 TCR beta chains were listed as associated with cytomegalovirus. In a later analysis, over 15,000 TCR beta sequences were associated with specific HLA alleles at a false discovery rate of 0.05. In a later analysis, TCR association rates were found to vary across HLA loci, with the most associated TCRs seen for DRB1 alleles and the fewest for HLA-C alleles. Because the 87-base-pair reads could not distinguish some IMGT-functional V segments, including TRBV6-2 and TRBV6-3, those segments were excluded. A further reported finding was that TCR beta sequences accurately predicted the HLA-A and HLA-B alleles for most subjects in the first cohort. In a later analysis, several top co-occurrence clusters were reported to appear linked to parvovirus B19, influenza, CMV and Epstein-Barr virus. A later genetic analysis associated a missense DCLRE1C variant with V-gene and J-gene trimming of TCR beta chains, and an independent cohort replicated the association. Linkage disequilibrium might explain the correlated functional status among segregating V segments, but an unknown experimental factor could not be ruled out. Most TCR sequences were observed very rarely across donors, whereas some public TCRs were present in many individuals. A later analysis found that most CMV-associated TCR beta chains appeared HLA-restricted, with HLA associations seemingly driven largely by CMV exposure.

In total, fewer than 750 healthy bone marrow donors made up the cohort. At the time of sampling, all cohort members were nominally healthy, though unrecorded immune exposures were likely present. The donor tested CMV seronegative, placing the donor among the 350 to 400 seronegative members of the cohort. Every donor gave a peripheral blood sample, and the peripheral blood mononuclear cells from that sample were used for TCR beta sequencing. The Qiagen DNeasy Blood Extraction Kit was used to extract genomic DNA from the blood cell samples. This sequence was found in a boy aged 5 to 17 in good health and CMV-seronegative. Sequenced input: PBMCs. The chain was built from TRBV11-3 and TRBJ2-5; the D region possibly corresponds to TRBD1 (7 bases align). The DNA sequence follows: TGTGCCAGCAGCCCAGGGGGGTGGGGGACCCCAGAGACCCAGTACTTC. It is translated as CASSPGGWGTPETQYF. When the CDR3 is completed using the reference TRBV11-3 and TRBJ2-5 genes on either side, the full variable domain is EAGVVQSPRYKIIEKKQPVAFWCNPISGHNTLYWYLQNLGQGPELLIRYENEEAVDDSQLPKDRFSAERLKGVDSTLKIQPAELGDSAVYLCASSPGGWGTPETQYFGPGTRLLVL.